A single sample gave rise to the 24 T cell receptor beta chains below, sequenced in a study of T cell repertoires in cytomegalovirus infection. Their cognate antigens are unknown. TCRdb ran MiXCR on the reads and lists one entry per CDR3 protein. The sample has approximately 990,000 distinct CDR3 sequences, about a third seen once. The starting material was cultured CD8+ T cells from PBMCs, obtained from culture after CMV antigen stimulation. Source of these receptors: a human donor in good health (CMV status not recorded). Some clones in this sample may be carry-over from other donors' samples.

DNA for the CDR3: TGTGCCACCAGCAGAGATCCCGCCTACGAGCAGTACTTC. Residues: CATSRDPAYEQYF. The genes are TRBV15 and TRBJ2-7; no reliable D call. This CDR3 region has 13 residues. Trimming cost V 0 bases and J 2 bases, with 5 bases left between them. Germline loops: CDR1 LNHNV, CDR2 YYDKDF (reference sequence).

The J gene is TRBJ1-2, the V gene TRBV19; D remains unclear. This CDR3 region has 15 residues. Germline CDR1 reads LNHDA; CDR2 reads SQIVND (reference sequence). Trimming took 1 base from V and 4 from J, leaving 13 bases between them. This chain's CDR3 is CASSIGYGQAYGYTF. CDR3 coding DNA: TGTGCCAGTAGTATAGGCTACGGGCAGGCCTATGGCTACACCTTC.

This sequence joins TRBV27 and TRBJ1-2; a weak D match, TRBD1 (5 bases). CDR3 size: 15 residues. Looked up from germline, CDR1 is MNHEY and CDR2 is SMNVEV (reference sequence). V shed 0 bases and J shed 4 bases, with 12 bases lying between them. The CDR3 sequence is CASSLSVQDPYGYTF. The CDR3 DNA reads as TGTGCCAGCAGTTTATCGGTACAGGACCCCTATGGCTACACCTTC.

DNA of the CDR3: TGCAGTGCTAGACTGACAGGGTCGGAAGCTTTCTTT. Protein: CSARLTGSEAFF. The chain has TRBV20-1 and TRBJ1-1; 7 nucleotides agree with TRBD1. Germline trimming cut 2 bases from V and 8 bases from J; bases unmatched to any gene: 5. The germline gives CDR1 DFQATT, CDR2 SNEGSKA (reference sequence). The CDR3 extends over 12 amino acids.

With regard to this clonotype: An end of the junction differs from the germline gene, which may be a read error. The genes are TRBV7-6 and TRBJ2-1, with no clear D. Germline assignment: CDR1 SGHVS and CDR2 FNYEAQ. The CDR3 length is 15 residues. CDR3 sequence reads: CVSSTSGRRNDEQFF. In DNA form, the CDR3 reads TGTGTCAGCAGCACTTCCGGGCGGCGGAACGATGAGCAGTTCTTC. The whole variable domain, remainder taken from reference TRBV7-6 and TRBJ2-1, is GAGVSQSPRYKVTKRGQDVALRCDPISGHVSLYWYRQALGQGPEFLTYFNYEAQQDKSGLPNDRFSAERPEGSISTLTIQRTEQRDSAMYRCVSSTSGRRNDEQFFGPGTRLTVL.

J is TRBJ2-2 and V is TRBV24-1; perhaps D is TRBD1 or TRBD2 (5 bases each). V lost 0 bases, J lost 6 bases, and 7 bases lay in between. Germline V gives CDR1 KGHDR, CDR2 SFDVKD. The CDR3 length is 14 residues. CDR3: CATSDLQGPGELFF. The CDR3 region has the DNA TGTGCCACCAGTGATTTGCAGGGACCCGGGGAGCTGTTTTTT.

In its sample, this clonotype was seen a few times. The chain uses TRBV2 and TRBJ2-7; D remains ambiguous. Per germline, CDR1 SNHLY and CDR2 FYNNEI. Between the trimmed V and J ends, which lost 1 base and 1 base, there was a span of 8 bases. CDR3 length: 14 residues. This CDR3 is CASSEGRLSYEQYV. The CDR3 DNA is TGTGCCAGCAGTGAAGGTCGACTGTCCTACGAGCAGTACGTC.

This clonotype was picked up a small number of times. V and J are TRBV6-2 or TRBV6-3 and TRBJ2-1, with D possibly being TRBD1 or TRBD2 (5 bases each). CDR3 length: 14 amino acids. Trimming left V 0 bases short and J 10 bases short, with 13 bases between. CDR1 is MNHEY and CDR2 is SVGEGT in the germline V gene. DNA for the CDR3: TGTGCCAGCAGTTACTCGAGTCGGGGCACAGAGCAGTTCTTC. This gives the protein CASSYSSRGTEQFF.

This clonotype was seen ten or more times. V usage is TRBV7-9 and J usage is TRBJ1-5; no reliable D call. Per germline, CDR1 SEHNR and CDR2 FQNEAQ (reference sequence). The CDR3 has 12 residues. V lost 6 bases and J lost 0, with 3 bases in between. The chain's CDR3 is CASSVSNQPQHF. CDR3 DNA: TGTGCCAGCAGTGTTAGCAATCAGCCCCAGCATTTT.

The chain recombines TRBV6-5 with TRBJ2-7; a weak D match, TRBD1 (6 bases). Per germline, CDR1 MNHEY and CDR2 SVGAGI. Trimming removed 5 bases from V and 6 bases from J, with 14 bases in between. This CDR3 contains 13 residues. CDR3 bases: TGTGCCAGCAGTCACTACAGGGATTTCGAGCAGTACTTC. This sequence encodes CASSHYRDFEQYF.

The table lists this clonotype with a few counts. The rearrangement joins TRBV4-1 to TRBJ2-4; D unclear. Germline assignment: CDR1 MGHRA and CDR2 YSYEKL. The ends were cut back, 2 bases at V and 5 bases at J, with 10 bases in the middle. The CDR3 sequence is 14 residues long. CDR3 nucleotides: TGCGCCAGCAGCCAAAAACGAGCGCAAAACATTCAGTACTTC. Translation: CASSQKRAQNIQYF.

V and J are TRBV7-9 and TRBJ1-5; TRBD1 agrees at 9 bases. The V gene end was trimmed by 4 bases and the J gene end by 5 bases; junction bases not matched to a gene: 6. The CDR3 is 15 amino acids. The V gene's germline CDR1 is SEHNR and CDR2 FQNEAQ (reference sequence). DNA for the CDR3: TGTGCCAGCAGCTGGGACAGGGAACAGGATCAGCCCCAGCATTTT. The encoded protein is CASSWDREQDQPQHF.

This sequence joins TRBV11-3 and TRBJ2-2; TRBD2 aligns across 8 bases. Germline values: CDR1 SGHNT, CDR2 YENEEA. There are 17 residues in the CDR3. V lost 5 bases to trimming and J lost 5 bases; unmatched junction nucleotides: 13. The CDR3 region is CASSVGGGNPRTGELFF. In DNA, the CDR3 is TGTGCCAGCAGCGTAGGCGGGGGGAACCCACGAACCGGGGAGCTGTTTTTT.

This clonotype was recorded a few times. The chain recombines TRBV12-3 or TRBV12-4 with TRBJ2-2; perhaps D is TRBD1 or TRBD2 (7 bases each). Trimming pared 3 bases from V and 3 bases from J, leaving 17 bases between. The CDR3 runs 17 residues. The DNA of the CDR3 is TGTGCCAGCAGTTTTTCGGGGCAGGGGGGGGACACCGGGGAGCTGTTTTTT. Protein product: CASSFSGQGGDTGELFF.

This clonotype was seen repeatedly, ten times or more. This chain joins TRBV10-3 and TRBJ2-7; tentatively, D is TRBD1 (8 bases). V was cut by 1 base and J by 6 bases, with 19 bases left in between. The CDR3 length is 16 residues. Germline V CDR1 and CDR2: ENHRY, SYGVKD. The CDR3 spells CAISEFTGGDVTEQYV. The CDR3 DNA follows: TGTGCCATCAGTGAGTTCACAGGGGGGGACGTGACCGAGCAGTACGTC.

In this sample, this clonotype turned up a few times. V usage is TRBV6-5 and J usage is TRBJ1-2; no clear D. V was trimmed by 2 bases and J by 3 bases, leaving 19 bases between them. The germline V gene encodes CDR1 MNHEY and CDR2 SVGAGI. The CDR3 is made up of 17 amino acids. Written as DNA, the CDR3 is TGTGCCAGCAGTTACCCCCCGGGTGACGGAAGGTACTATGGCTACACCTTC. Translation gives CASSYPPGDGRYYGYTF.

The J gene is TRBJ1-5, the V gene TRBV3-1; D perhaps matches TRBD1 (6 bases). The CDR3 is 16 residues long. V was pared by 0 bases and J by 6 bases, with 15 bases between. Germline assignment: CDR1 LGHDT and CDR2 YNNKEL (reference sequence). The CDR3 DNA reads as TGTGCCAGCAGCCAAGATCTTTTGGGGGCTGGTCAGCCCCAGCATTTT. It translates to CASSQDLLGAGQPQHF.

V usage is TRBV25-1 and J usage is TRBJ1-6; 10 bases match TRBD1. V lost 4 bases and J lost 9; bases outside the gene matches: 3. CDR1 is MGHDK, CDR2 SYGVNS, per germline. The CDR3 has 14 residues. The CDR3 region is CASSGTGGVSPLHF. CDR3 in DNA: TGTGCCAGCAGTGGGACAGGGGGTGTTTCACCCCTCCACTTT.

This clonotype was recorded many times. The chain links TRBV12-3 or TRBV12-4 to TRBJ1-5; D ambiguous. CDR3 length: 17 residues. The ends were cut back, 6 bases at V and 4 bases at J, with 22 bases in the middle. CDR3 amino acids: CASSFLLTLGHNQPQHF. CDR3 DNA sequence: TGTGCCAGCAGCTTTCTCCTAACGTTGGGTCATAATCAGCCCCAGCATTTT.

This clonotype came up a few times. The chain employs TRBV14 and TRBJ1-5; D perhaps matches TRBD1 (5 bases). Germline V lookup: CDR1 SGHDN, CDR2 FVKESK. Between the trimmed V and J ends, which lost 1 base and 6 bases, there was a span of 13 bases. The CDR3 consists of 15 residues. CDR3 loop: CASSQAGQVGQPQHF. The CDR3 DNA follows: TGTGCCAGCAGCCAAGCGGGGCAGGTCGGTCAGCCCCAGCATTTT. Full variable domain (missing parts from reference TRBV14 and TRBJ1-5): EAGVTQFPSHSVIEKGQTVTLRCDPISGHDNLYWYRRVMGKEIKFLLHFVKESKQDESGMPNNRFLAERTGGTYSTLKVQPAELEDSGVYFCASSQAGQVGQPQHFGDGTRLSIL.

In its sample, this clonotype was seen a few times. CDR3 amino acids: CASASAPDTQYF. The CDR3 nucleotides read TGTGCCAGCGCCAGCGCGCCAGATACGCAGTATTTT. The chain combines TRBV12-3 or TRBV12-4 with TRBJ2-3; D ambiguous. The germline V and J ends were trimmed by 8 bases and 4 bases, with 10 bases remaining between them. CDR3 length equals 12 residues.

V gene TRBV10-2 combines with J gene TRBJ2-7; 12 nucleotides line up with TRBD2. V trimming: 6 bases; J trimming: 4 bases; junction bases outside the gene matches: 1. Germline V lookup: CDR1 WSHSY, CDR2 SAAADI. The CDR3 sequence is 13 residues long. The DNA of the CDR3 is TGCGCCAGCAGCGGGACTAGCGGGTACGAGCAGTACTTC. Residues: CASSGTSGYEQYF.

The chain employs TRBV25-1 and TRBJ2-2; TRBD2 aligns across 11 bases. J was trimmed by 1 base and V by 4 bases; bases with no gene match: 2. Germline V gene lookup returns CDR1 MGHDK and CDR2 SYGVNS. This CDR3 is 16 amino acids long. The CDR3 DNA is TGTGCCAGCAGTGCGGGACTAGCGGTGAACACCGGGGAGCTGTTTTTT. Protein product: CASSAGLAVNTGELFF.

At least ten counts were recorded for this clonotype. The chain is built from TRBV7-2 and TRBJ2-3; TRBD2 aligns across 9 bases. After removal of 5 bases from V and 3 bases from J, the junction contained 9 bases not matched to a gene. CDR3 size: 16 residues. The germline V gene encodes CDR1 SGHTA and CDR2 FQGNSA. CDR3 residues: CASSIRRGGRTDTQYF. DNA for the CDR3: TGTGCCAGCAGCATCAGGCGGGGGGGCCGTACAGATACGCAGTATTTT.